These 13 T cell receptor beta chains share one sample of origin, sequenced in a study of radiotherapy plus CTLA-4 blockade in lung cancer (dated by TCRdb to about 2018). Preparation of the library involved the immunoSEQ multiplex PCR assay. In TCRdb, the immuneACCESS table is reduced to in-frame sequences with V and J assigned. These tables do not hold every clone; where another copy was compared, an unresolved V gene accounts for under half, and the others remain unexplained. The sample records 45,000 or so clones, around 69% of which are singletons. The top ten hold roughly 7.6% of the sample. Sample: peripheral blood, taken from a patient treated with radiotherapy plus ipilimumab. The source of these receptors is a human donor with non-small cell lung cancer who had stable disease on radiotherapy plus ipilimumab.

This chain links TRBV29-1 with TRBJ1-1; D perhaps matches TRBD1 (5 bases). Germline V lookup: CDR1 SQVTM, CDR2 ANQGSEA. This CDR3 spans 14 amino acids. Trimming shortened V by 4 bases and J by 5 bases, and 17 bases separated the two germline ends. DNA of the CDR3: TGCAGCGTTGTGGGGTCGTATCGGGGGACTGAAGCTTTCTTT. Residues: CSVVGSYRGTEAFF.

The chain is built from TRBV4-1 and TRBJ1-1; D is possibly TRBD1 (6 bases). The CDR3 runs 12 residues. Germline V CDR1 and CDR2: MGHRA, YSYEKL. Trimming cost V 4 bases and J 10 bases, with 13 bases left between them. CDR3 amino acids: CASSPRPGVAFF. Here the CDR3 DNA reads TGCGCCAGCAGCCCCAGGCCAGGGGTAGCTTTCTTT.

V is TRBV18 and J is TRBJ2-7; 8 nucleotides agree with TRBD2. Germline V gene lookup returns CDR1 KGHSH and CDR2 LQKENI. The CDR3 totals 13 residues. The V and J ends lost 4 bases and 3 bases, in that order; junction bases with no gene match: 2. Written as DNA, the CDR3 is TGTGCCAGCTCACTTGGGACTAGCTACGAGCAGTACTTC. Its translation: CASSLGTSYEQYF.

This rearrangement joins TRBV6-5 to TRBJ1-2; TRBD1 aligns across 10 bases. From germline, CDR1 is MNHEY and CDR2 SVGAGI. V lost 6 bases, J lost 1 base, and 2 bases stayed unmatched. The CDR3 covers 14 residues. The CDR3 reads CASRTGGSNYGYTF. The CDR3 region has the DNA TGTGCCAGCAGGACAGGGGGCAGTAACTATGGCTACACCTTC.

The chain is built from TRBV5-1 and TRBJ2-7; TRBD2 is a possible D gene (6 bases). Germline values: CDR1 SGHRS, CDR2 YFSETQ. The CDR3 spans 15 residues. V dropped 3 bases and J dropped 3 bases, with 16 bases sitting between them. Written as DNA, the CDR3 is TGCGCCAGCAGCTCCGTGGGGGGTCACAACTACGAGCAGTACTTC. It encodes CASSSVGGHNYEQYF.

The genes are TRBV2 and TRBJ1-4; TRBD1 is a possible D gene (6 bases). Trimming stripped 6 bases from V and 8 bases from J, with 19 bases between. The germline V gene has CDR1 SNHLY and CDR2 FYNNEI. The CDR3 loop spans 15 amino acids. The CDR3 here is CASSGTQGLLEKLFF. The CDR3 DNA follows: TGTGCCAGCAGCGGGACACAGGGACTATTGGAAAAACTGTTTTTT.

This chain connects TRBV27 to TRBJ2-7; D possibly corresponds to TRBD1 (6 bases). Looked up from germline, CDR1 is MNHEY and CDR2 is SMNVEV (reference sequence). Trimming removed 6 bases from V and 5 bases from J, with 14 bases in between. This CDR3 contains 13 residues. The CDR3 loop is CASSPLTGNEQYV. The CDR3 DNA reads TGTGCCAGCAGCCCTCTGACAGGAAACGAGCAGTACGTC.

The rearrangement joins TRBV2 to TRBJ1-2; 10 bases fit TRBD1. The CDR3 contains 13 residues. CDR1 SNHLY and CDR2 FYNNEI come from the germline V gene. Trimming removed 5 bases from V and 6 bases from J; junction bases left unmatched: 3. In DNA form, the CDR3 reads TGTGCCAGCAGTTACGGGACAGGGGATGGCTACACCTTC. This translates into CASSYGTGDGYTF.

The chain links TRBV6-5 to TRBJ2-1; 7 bases map to TRBD2. The germline V gene has CDR1 MNHEY and CDR2 SVGAGI. V lost 4 bases and J lost 4; bases outside the gene matches: 10. The CDR3 is 16 amino acids. The chain's CDR3 is CASSLSGAREYNEQFF. The CDR3 DNA sequence: TGTGCCAGCAGTTTGAGCGGGGCCCGGGAATACAATGAGCAGTTCTTC.

CDR3 loop: CASSVQWELFF. The DNA for the CDR3 is TGTGCCAGCAGCGTCCAGTGGGAGCTGTTTTTT. V usage is TRBV6-6 and J usage is TRBJ2-2; no clear D. There are 11 residues in the CDR3. V was cut by 6 bases and J by 9 bases, with 8 bases left in between. Germline values: CDR1 MNHNY, CDR2 SVGAGI (reference sequence).

J is TRBJ2-7 and V is TRBV9, with D possibly TRBD1 on 5 matching bases. V lost 0 bases and J lost 5, with 6 bases in between. The CDR3 runs to 12 residues. Germline V gene data show CDR1 as SGDLS and CDR2 as YYNGEE. The CDR3 loop reads CASSVVGHEQYF. CDR3 sequence (DNA): TGTGCCAGCAGCGTAGTGGGGCACGAGCAGTACTTC.

The chain couples TRBV9 to TRBJ1-4; perhaps TRBD1 as D (6 bases). CDR1 SGDLS and CDR2 YYNGEE come from the germline V gene. This CDR3 is built from 16 residues. The V end was cut by 2 bases, the J end by 7 bases, with 18 bases between. The CDR3: CASSVGGGQMSEKLFF. The CDR3 nucleotides read TGTGCCAGCAGCGTGGGCGGGGGCCAAATGAGTGAAAAACTGTTTTTT.

This clone appeared a few times. The rearrangement joins TRBV6-6 to TRBJ1-2, with D perhaps TRBD1 (6 bases). The ends were cut back, 6 bases at V and 4 bases at J, with 15 bases in the middle. The CDR3 sequence is 14 residues long. Germline CDR1 and CDR2: MNHNY and SVGAGI (reference sequence). The CDR3 reads CASSLTQGSYGYTF. In nucleotides, the CDR3 is TGTGCCAGCAGCCTCACCCAGGGGTCCTATGGCTACACCTTC.